This T cell receptor (beta chain) was observed in a study of blood T cell repertoires in COVID-19. The wider study: PBMCs, B-cell-depleted T cells, or T cells provided the cDNA or gDNA that made up the material.

Methods used by the authors: Using reference gene primer amplification, nucleated cell counts were estimated. Repertoires were generated with immunoSEQ multiplex PCR, while TCRdb's copy carries only in-frame clones and drops some. The V and J calls and clone size are taken from that table; D and trimming were inferred from the DNA. The sample has about 200,000 clones, about four fifths seen once. V shed 0 bases and J shed 9 bases, with 12 bases lying between them. Per the germline V gene, CDR1 is LGHNA and CDR2 is YNFKEQ. This CDR3 region has 14 residues. This TCR was sampled from a woman aged 35 to 49 with acute or convalescent COVID-19. This chain links TRBV4-2 with TRBJ2-1; a weak D match, TRBD2 (5 bases). Sequencing was carried out using peripheral blood. This CDR3 is CASSQDLRVREQFF. For the CDR3, the DNA is TGTGCCAGCAGCCAAGATTTGAGGGTTCGTGAGCAGTTCTTC.